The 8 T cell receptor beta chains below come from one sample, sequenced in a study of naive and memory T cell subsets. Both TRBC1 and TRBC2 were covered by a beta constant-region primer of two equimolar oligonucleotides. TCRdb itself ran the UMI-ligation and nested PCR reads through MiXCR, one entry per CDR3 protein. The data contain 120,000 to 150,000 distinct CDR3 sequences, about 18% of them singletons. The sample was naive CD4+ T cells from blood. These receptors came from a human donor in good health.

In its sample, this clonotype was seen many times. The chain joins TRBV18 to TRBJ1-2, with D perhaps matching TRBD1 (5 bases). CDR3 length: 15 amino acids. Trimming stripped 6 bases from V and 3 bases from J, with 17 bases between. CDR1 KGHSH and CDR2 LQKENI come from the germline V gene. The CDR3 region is CASSPGPGGDYGYTF. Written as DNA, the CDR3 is TGTGCCAGCTCCCCGGGTCCGGGGGGTGACTATGGCTACACCTTC.

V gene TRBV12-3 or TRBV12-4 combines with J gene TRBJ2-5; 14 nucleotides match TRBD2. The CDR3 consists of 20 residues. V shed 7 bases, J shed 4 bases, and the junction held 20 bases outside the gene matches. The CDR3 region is CASKGPPPTSGRADRETQYF. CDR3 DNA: TGTGCCAGCAAAGGACCTCCGCCGACTAGCGGGAGGGCCGATAGAGAGACCCAGTACTTC.

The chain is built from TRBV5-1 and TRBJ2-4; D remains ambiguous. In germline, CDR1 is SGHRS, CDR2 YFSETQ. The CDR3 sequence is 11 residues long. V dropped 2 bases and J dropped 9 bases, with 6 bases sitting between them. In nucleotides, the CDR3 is TGCGCCAGCAGCTTAGACGCCATTCAGTACTTC. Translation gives CASSLDAIQYF. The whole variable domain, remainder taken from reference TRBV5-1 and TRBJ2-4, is KAGVTQTPRYLIKTRGQQVTLSCSPISGHRSVSWYQQTPGQGLQFLFEYFSETQRNKGNFPGRFSGRQFSNSRSEMNVSTLELGDSALYLCASSLDAIQYFGAGTRLSVL.

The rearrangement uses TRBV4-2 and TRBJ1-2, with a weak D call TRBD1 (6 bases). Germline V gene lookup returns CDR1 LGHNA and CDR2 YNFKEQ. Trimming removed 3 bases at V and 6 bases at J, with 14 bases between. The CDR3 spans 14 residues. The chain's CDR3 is CASSQESQGNGYTF. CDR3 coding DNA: TGTGCCAGCAGCCAGGAGTCACAGGGAAATGGCTACACCTTC.

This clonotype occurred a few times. In nucleotides, the CDR3 is TGTGCCAGCAGCCAAGCTTGGGTTAGCTCCTACGAGCAGTACTTC. Amino acids: CASSQAWVSSYEQYF. This rearrangement joins TRBV3-1 to TRBJ2-7; D is unresolved. This CDR3 comprises 15 residues. The V end lost 1 base, the J end lost 0 bases, and 10 bases lay between the germline ends. Germline lookup yields CDR1 LGHDT and CDR2 YNNKEL (reference sequence).

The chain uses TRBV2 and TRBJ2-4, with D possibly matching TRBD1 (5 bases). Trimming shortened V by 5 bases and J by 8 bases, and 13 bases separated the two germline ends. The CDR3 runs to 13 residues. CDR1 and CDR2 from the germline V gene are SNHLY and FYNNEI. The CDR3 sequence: CASSPVEGDIQYF. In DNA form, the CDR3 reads TGTGCCAGCAGTCCGGTGGAAGGGGACATTCAGTACTTC.

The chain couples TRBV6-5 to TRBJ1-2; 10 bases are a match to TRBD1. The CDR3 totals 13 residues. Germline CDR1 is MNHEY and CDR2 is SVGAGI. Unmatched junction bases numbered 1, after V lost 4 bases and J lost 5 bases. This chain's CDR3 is CASSWGQGYGYTF. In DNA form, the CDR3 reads TGTGCCAGCAGTTGGGGACAGGGGTATGGCTACACCTTC.

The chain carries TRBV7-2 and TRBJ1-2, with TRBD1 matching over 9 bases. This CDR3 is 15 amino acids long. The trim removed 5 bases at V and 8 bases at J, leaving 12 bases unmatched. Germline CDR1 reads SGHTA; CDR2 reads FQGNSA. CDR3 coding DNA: TGTGCCAGCAGCCCCCTAATCGGGACAGGGTACGGCTACACCTTC. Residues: CASSPLIGTGYGYTF.